This TCR beta chain was profiled in a study of neurological immune-mediated disorders. The CDR3 sequence is 15 residues long. Trimming cost V 7 bases and J 4 bases, with 18 bases left between them. Germline assignment: CDR1 SGHRS and CDR2 YFSETQ. Whole-study results and caveats: Because no CDR3 amino acid sequences were shared across subjects by expanded clones, private repertoires were suggested in all groups.

This clonotype was counted ten times or more. Its specificity is unknown. From the 5' RACE reads, TCRdb called clonotypes with MiXCR, one entry per CDR3 protein. The sample records approximately 50,000 distinct CDR3 sequences, approximately 10% being singletons. Unsorted libraries were derived from 2 million PBMCs stored at -80 C. The TCR was taken from a man between 65 and 85 years old with HTLV-1-associated myelopathy (HAM/TSP). The rearrangement joins TRBV5-1 to TRBJ2-1, with a possible D match to TRBD2 (5 bases). The sequencing input was PBMCs. CDR3 coding DNA: TGCGCCAGCCGTGTGGACGGGGTCCGATACAATGAGCAGTTCTTC. Its protein product is CASRVDGVRYNEQFF.